Below, 10 T cell receptor beta chains from the same sample are listed, as sequenced in a study of a mutant IDH1 vaccine in newly diagnosed glioma. Regarding time point: week 35, safety follow-up. With topical imiquimod, each dose of the vaccine consisted of 300 ug of mutant IDH1 20-mer peptide. Antigens of these TCRs are unknown. Sequencing was performed with immunoSEQ multiplex PCR; in TCRdb, only in-frame clones are kept and a portion is missing. The sample has 44,000 or so clones, about four fifths seen once; the top ten hold around 4.5%. The starting material was PBMCs, obtained from a glioma patient whose treatment included an IDH1 peptide vaccine. The origin of the receptors is a woman aged 40-49 years with glioma. Some clones in this sample may be carry-over from other donors' samples.

The chain recombines TRBV19 with TRBJ1-2; no clear D gene. Germline V gene data show CDR1 as LNHDA and CDR2 as SQIVND (reference sequence). The CDR3 covers 13 residues. V dropped 7 bases and J dropped 2 bases, with 11 bases sitting between them. In DNA, the CDR3 is TGTGCCAGTAAGCTCAGAACGAACTATGGCTACACCTTC. Translation gives CASKLRTNYGYTF.

V gene TRBV19 combines with J gene TRBJ1-5; D is uncertain. This CDR3 comprises 15 residues. The V gene's germline CDR1 is LNHDA and CDR2 SQIVND (reference sequence). V was clipped by 3 bases and J by 3 bases, with 12 bases between them. The CDR3 bases are TGTGCCAGTAGTATTACCCCACAGACCAATCAGCCCCAGCATTTT. Translation gives CASSITPQTNQPQHF.

This clone occurred a few times. This chain uses TRBV5-6 with TRBJ2-5; TRBD1 or TRBD2 may be the D gene (5 bases each). Trimming shortened V by 6 bases and J by 5 bases, and 14 bases separated the two germline ends. Germline loops: CDR1 SGHDT, CDR2 YYEEEE. This CDR3 has 13 amino acids. The CDR3 region is CASNFRDRETQYF. The CDR3 region has the DNA TGTGCCAGCAACTTCCGGGACCGGGAGACCCAGTACTTC.

J is TRBJ1-2 and V is TRBV29-1; D is possibly TRBD1 (6 bases). Germline loops: CDR1 SQVTM, CDR2 ANQGSEA. The V end lost 6 bases, the J end lost 4 bases, and 12 bases lay between the germline ends. This CDR3 contains 12 residues. CDR3 DNA sequence: TGCAGCGTGTACAGGGTAGGCTATGGCTACACCTTC. This sequence encodes CSVYRVGYGYTF.

The chain uses TRBV5-4 and TRBJ2-5; no reliable D call. CDR1 is SGHNT and CDR2 is YYREEE in the germline V gene (reference sequence). There are 13 residues in the CDR3. V was clipped by 8 bases and J by 1 base, with 12 bases between them. The CDR3 region has the DNA TGTGCCAGTGGTCCGCATCCCCAAGAGACCCAGTACTTC. Its translation: CASGPHPQETQYF.

CDR3 bases: TGTGCCAGCAGCCAAGATACGAGCGGAGGGTCCTACGAGCAGTACTTC. As protein: CASSQDTSGGSYEQYF. The chain uses TRBV4-2 and TRBJ2-7; the D gene is possibly TRBD2 (6 bases). Germline values: CDR1 LGHNA, CDR2 YNFKEQ. The CDR3 length is 16 residues. V lost 0 bases to trimming and J lost 1 base, with 13 bases between them.

V and J are TRBV7-8 and TRBJ2-2; the D is unclear. The CDR3 loop spans 14 amino acids. V was pared by 7 bases and J by 1 base, with 10 bases between. Germline V gives CDR1 SGHVS, CDR2 FQNEAQ. CDR3 region: CASTQGKNTGELFF. CDR3 coding DNA: TGTGCCAGCACCCAAGGCAAGAACACCGGGGAGCTGTTTTTT.

The chain joins TRBV7-2 to TRBJ2-7; D may be TRBD2 (6 bases). The CDR3 is 15 residues long. Germline-derived CDR1 and CDR2 are SGHTA and FQGNSA. V lost 5 bases, J lost 1 base, and 15 bases lay in between. The CDR3 reads CASSRGWVGSYEQYF. The CDR3 DNA is TGTGCCAGCAGCCGGGGGTGGGTGGGGTCCTACGAGCAGTACTTC.

The chain combines TRBV5-1 with TRBJ2-1; D is possibly TRBD1 (5 bases). Germline V gives CDR1 SGHRS, CDR2 YFSETQ. With 0 bases removed from V and 9 bases from J, the gap between germline ends came to 16 bases. The CDR3 is 15 amino acids. The CDR3 DNA sequence: TGCGCCAGCAGCTTGGTGACAGCCCCCCGAAGTGAGCAGTTCTTC. Its translation is CASSLVTAPRSEQFF.

This clone has just a few counts. This chain connects TRBV29-1 to TRBJ1-1; 9 bases are shared with TRBD1. CDR1 is SQVTM and CDR2 is ANQGSEA in the germline V gene. CDR3 length equals 13 residues. The J segment lost 4 bases and the V segment lost 5 bases, leaving 5 bases of the junction unmatched. The CDR3 sequence: CSVRQGVGTEAFF. CDR3 sequence (DNA): TGCAGCGTTAGACAGGGGGTTGGCACTGAAGCTTTCTTT. Complete variable domain (other parts from reference TRBV29-1 and TRBJ1-1): SAVISQKPSRDICQRGTSLTIQCQVDSQVTMMFWYRQQPGQSLTLIATANQGSEATYESGFVIDKFPISRPNLTFSTLTVSNMSPEDSSIYLCSVRQGVGTEAFFGQGTRLTVV.